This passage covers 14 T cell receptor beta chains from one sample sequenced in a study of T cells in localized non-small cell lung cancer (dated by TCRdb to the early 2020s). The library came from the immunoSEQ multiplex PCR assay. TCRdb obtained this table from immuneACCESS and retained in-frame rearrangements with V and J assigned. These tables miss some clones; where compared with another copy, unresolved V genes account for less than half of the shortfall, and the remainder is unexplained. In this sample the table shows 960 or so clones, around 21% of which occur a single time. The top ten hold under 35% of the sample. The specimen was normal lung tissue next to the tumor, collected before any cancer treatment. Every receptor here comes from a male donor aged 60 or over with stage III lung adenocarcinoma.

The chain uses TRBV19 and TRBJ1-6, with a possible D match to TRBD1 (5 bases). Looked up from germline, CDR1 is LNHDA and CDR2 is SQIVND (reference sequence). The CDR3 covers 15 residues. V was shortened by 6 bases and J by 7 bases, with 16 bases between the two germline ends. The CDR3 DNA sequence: TGTGCCAGTAGGATAACCGGGACTATAAATTCACCCCTCCACTTT. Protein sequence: CASRITGTINSPLHF.

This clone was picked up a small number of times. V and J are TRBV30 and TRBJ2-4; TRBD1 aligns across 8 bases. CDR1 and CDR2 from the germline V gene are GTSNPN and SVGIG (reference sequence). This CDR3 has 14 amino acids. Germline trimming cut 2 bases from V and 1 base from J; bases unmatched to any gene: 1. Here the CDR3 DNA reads TGTGCCTGGAGTTACAGGGGGGCCAAAAACATTCAGTACTTC. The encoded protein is CAWSYRGAKNIQYF.

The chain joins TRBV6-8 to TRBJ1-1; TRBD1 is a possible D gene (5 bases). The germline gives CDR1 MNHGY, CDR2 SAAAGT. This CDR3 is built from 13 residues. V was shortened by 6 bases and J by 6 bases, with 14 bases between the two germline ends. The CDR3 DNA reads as TGTGCCAGCAGACTGAACCGGGGCTCTGAAGCTTTCTTT. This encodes CASRLNRGSEAFF.

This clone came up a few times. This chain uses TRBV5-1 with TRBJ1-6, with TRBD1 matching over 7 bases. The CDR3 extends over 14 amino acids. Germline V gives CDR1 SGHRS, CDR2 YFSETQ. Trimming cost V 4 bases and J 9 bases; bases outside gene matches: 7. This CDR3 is CASSPQGDGSPLHF. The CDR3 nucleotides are TGCGCCAGCAGCCCCCAGGGGGATGGTTCACCCCTCCACTTT.

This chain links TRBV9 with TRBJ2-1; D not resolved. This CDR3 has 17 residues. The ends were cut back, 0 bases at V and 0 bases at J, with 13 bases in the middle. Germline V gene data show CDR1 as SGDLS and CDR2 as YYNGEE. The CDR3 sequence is CASSVGPLKSSYNEQFF. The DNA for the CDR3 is TGTGCCAGCAGCGTAGGTCCCTTAAAAAGCTCCTACAATGAGCAGTTCTTC.

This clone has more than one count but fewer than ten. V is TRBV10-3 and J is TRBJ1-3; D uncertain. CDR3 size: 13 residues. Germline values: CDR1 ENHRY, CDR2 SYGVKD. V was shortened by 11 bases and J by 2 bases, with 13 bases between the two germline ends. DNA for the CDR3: TGTGCCGCCCACTCGAGAGCTGGAAACACCATATATTTT. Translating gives CAAHSRAGNTIYF.

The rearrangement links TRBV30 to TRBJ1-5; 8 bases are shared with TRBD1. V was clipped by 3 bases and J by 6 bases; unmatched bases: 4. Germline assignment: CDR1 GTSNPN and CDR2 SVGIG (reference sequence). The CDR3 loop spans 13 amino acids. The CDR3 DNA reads TGTGCCTGGAGACAGGGGGGGACTCAGCCCCAGCATTTT. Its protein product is CAWRQGGTQPQHF.

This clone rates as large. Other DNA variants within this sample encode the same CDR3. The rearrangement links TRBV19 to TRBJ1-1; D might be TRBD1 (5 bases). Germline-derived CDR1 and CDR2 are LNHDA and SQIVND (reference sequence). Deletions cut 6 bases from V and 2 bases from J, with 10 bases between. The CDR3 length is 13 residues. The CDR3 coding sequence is TGTGCCAGTAGCCTCCAGGGTAACACTGAAGCTTTCTTT. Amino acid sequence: CASSLQGNTEAFF.

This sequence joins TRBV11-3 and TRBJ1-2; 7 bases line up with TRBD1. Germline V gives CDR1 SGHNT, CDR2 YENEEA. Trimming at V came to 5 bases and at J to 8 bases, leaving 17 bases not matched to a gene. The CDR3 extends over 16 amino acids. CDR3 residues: CASSDGTAPSHGGYTF. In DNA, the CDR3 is TGTGCCAGCAGCGATGGGACAGCCCCTTCCCACGGCGGCTACACCTTC.

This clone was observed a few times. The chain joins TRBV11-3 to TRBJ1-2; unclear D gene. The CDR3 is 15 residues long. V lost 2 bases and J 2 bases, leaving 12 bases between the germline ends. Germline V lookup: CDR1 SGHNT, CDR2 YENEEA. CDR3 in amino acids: CASSLNRASNYGYTF. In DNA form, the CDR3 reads TGTGCCAGCAGCTTAAACCGGGCTTCGAACTATGGCTACACCTTC.

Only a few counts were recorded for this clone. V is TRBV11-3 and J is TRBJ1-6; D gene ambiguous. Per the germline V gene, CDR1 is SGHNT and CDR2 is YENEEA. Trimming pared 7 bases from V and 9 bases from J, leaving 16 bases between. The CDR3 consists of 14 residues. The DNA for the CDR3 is TGTGCCAGCACCTTTCTCGAAGTGGCTTCACCCCTCCACTTT. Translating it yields CASTFLEVASPLHF.

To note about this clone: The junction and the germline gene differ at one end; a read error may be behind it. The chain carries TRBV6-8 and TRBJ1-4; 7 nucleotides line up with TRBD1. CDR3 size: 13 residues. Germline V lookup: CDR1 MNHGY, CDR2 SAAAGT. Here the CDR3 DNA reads TGTGCCAGCAGTGACTCGACAGCCGAGGGGGCTTTTTTT. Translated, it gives CASSDSTAEGAFF.

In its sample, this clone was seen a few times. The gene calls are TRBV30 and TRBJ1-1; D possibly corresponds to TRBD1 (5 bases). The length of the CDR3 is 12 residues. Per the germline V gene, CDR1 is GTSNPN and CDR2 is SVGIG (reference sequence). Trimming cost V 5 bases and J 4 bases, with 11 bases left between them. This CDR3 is CAWDPGTTEAFF. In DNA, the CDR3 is TGTGCCTGGGATCCCGGGACCACTGAAGCTTTCTTT. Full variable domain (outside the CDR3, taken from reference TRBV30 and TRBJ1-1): SQTIHQWPATLVQPVGSPLSLECTVEGTSNPNLYWYRQAAGRGLQLLFYSVGIGQISSEVPQNLSASRPQDRQFILSSKKLLLSDSGFYLCAWDPGTTEAFFGQGTRLTVV.

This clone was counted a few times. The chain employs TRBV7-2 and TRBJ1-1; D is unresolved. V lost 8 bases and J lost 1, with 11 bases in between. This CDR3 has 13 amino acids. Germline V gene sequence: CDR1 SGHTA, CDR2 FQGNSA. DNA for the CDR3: TGTGCCAGCGTTCTGTTGTGGAACACTGAAGCTTTCTTT. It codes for CASVLLWNTEAFF. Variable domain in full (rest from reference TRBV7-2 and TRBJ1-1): GAGVSQSPSNKVTEKGKDVELRCDPISGHTALYWYRQSLGQGLEFLIYFQGNSAPDKSGLPSDRFSAERTGGSVSTLTIQRTQQEDSAVYLCASVLLWNTEAFFGQGTRLTVV.